The count of the clone carrying this T cell receptor (beta chain) is one. Looked up from germline, CDR1 is LGHNA and CDR2 is YSLEER. The CDR3 contains 14 residues. Trimming removed 4 bases at V and 3 bases at J, with 12 bases between. The data stem from a study of cytomegalovirus exposure and HLA in healthy donors. The PCR ran on 60 Vbeta and 13 Jbeta primers. TCRdb's table, derived via immunoSEQ multiplex PCR, lists solely in-frame clones and lacks some. This table holds under 150,000 clones, 80% to 90% found once. This sequence originates from a man in his fifties or sixties in good health and CMV-seronegative. The genes are TRBV4-3 and TRBJ2-5; the D gene is possibly TRBD2 (6 bases). The specimen sequenced was PBMCs. CDR3 amino acids: CASSLSSGEETQYF. The DNA for the CDR3 is TGCGCCAGCAGCCTTTCATCGGGGGAAGAGACCCAGTACTTC.